The 29 T cell receptor beta chains below come from one sample, sequenced in a study of T cells in Graves' hyperthyroidism and ophthalmopathy. TCR beta CDR3 region amplification was performed from RNA transcripts. Initially, a first-round RT-PCR of the TCR CDR3 employed the HTBI primer set. TCRdb analysed the multiplex PCR reads with MiXCR anew, one entry per CDR3 protein. The sample holds around 580,000 distinct CDR3 sequences, around 15% seen once. The source material was blood. These receptors were collected from a young woman with Graves' hyperthyroidism.

This clonotype has at least ten counts. The chain carries TRBV20-1 and TRBJ2-2, with 12 bases fitting TRBD2. Trimming took 1 base from V and 3 from J; bases not matched to a gene: 3. Germline CDR1 is DFQATT and CDR2 is SNEGSKA (reference sequence). CDR3 length equals 16 residues. CDR3 bases: TGCAGTGCTAGAGCTACTAGCGGGAGGTACACCGGGGAGCTGTTTTTT. Amino acid sequence: CSARATSGRYTGELFF.

The rearrangement joins TRBV15 to TRBJ2-1; 8 positions agree with TRBD2. J gave up 8 bases and V 2 bases, and 11 bases lay outside the gene matches. Germline assignment: CDR1 LNHNV and CDR2 YYDKDF (reference sequence). This CDR3 spans 16 amino acids. The CDR3 DNA is TGTGCCACCAGCAGAAAAGGGACTAGTGAAATGGATGAGCAGTTCTTC. Its protein is CATSRKGTSEMDEQFF.

This clonotype was found a few times. This chain joins TRBV6-1 and TRBJ2-1, with 10 nucleotides matching TRBD2. The germline V gene encodes CDR1 MNHNS and CDR2 SASEGT. CDR3 size: 16 residues. The V and J ends lost 5 bases and 6 bases, in that order; junction bases with no gene match: 10. The CDR3 bases are TGTGCCAGCAGTTCCCAACACCGGACTAGCGGCAATGAGCAGTTCTTC. Amino acids: CASSSQHRTSGNEQFF.

Details on this clonotype: Sequence at one end of the junction differs from germline and may be a read error. The chain recombines TRBV25-1 with TRBJ1-6; no clear D. From germline, CDR1 is MGHDK and CDR2 SYGVNS. This CDR3 region has 14 residues. The CDR3 protein is CASGDLTPSSPLHF. As DNA, the CDR3 is TGTGCCAGCGGTGATCTCACCCCGAGTTCACCCCTCCACTTT.

In its sample, this clonotype was seen many times. The chain carries TRBV11-2 and TRBJ1-1; D is undetermined. The germline V gene has CDR1 SGHAT and CDR2 FQNNGV. This CDR3 is 15 amino acids long. Trimming left V 0 bases short and J 0 bases short, with 8 bases between. CDR3: CASSLDGRMNTEAFF. DNA of the CDR3: TGTGCCAGCAGCTTAGATGGCAGGATGAACACTGAAGCTTTCTTT. The complete variable domain, with remaining parts taken from reference TRBV11-2 and TRBJ1-1, reads EAGVAQSPRYKIIEKRQSVAFWCNPISGHATLYWYQQILGQGPKLLIQFQNNGVVDDSQLPKDRFSAERLKGVDSTLKIQPAKLEDSAVYLCASSLDGRMNTEAFFGQGTRLTVV.

This clonotype was seen only a few times. The chain links TRBV12-3 or TRBV12-4 to TRBJ1-2, with TRBD1 as a possible D gene (6 bases). V was clipped by 1 base and J by 8 bases, with 11 bases between them. This CDR3 is built from 13 residues. The CDR3 nucleotides are TGTGCCAGCAGTTTAGTCGGGGGCGCGGGCTACACCTTC. Translating gives CASSLVGGAGYTF.

V gene TRBV6-6 combines with J gene TRBJ2-7, with TRBD2 matching 7 bases. CDR1 and CDR2 from the germline V gene are MNHNY and SVGAGI (reference sequence). The ends lost 2 bases at V and 1 base at J; junction bases unmatched: 11. The CDR3 totals 17 residues. The CDR3 region is CASSYMRGGSQSYEQYF. In nucleotides, the CDR3 is TGTGCCAGCAGTTACATGCGGGGCGGGAGTCAATCCTACGAGCAGTACTTC.

The chain carries TRBV19 and TRBJ2-1; 12 bases are a match to TRBD2. Germline lookup yields CDR1 LNHDA and CDR2 SQIVND (reference sequence). This CDR3 is 15 amino acids long. After removal of 5 bases from V and 6 bases from J, the junction contained 5 bases not matched to a gene. The CDR3, as DNA: TGTGCCAGTAGTTTTGGGACTAGCGGGCCCAATGAGCAGTTCTTC. It encodes CASSFGTSGPNEQFF.

In this sample, this clonotype turned up a few times. The rearrangement uses TRBV7-9 and TRBJ1-1; D not resolved. V shed 1 base and J shed 1 base, with 13 bases lying between them. The CDR3 sequence is 16 residues long. Germline CDR1 SEHNR, CDR2 FQNEAQ (reference sequence). CDR3: CASSLDDRGANTEAFF. The CDR3 coding sequence is TGTGCCAGCAGCTTAGACGATAGAGGCGCGAACACTGAAGCTTTCTTT.

This clonotype has just a few counts. The CDR3 sequence: CATSDRDRGGNEQFF. DNA for the CDR3: TGTGCCACCAGTGATAGGGACAGGGGTGGTAATGAGCAGTTCTTC. J is TRBJ2-1 and V is TRBV24-1; 10 bases line up with TRBD1. From germline, CDR1 is KGHDR and CDR2 SFDVKD. The junction had 5 bases not matched to a gene; V was cut back by 3 bases and J by 7 bases. The CDR3 sequence is 15 residues long.

The chain combines TRBV29-1 with TRBJ1-1, with D perhaps matching TRBD1 (5 bases). CDR3 length: 14 amino acids. Per the germline V gene, CDR1 is SQVTM and CDR2 is ANQGSEA. V gave up 4 bases and J gave up 1 base, with 13 bases separating them. The CDR3 DNA follows: TGCAGCGTTGTTAGCGTCGGGGGGAACACTGAAGCTTTCTTT. Translating gives CSVVSVGGNTEAFF.

V gene TRBV6-1 combines with J gene TRBJ2-7, with D unclear. V dropped 7 bases and J dropped 4 bases, with 14 bases sitting between them. The CDR3 runs to 13 residues. Germline assignment: CDR1 MNHNS and CDR2 SASEGT. CDR3 sequence: CASTLRASYEQYF. Written as DNA, the CDR3 is TGTGCCAGCACCCTTCGGGCTTCATACGAGCAGTACTTC.

In this sample, this clonotype turned up many times. The rearrangement uses TRBV2 and TRBJ1-2; the match to TRBD1 covers 10 bases. The CDR3 contains 16 residues. Per the germline V gene, CDR1 is SNHLY and CDR2 is FYNNEI. The ends lost 5 bases at V and 7 bases at J; junction bases unmatched: 13. The CDR3 sequence: CASSSRTTGGDGGYTF. In nucleotides, the CDR3 is TGTGCCAGCAGTTCCCGAACGACAGGGGGCGATGGTGGCTACACCTTC.

In its sample, this clonotype was seen many times. This chain joins TRBV7-2 and TRBJ2-5; D possibly corresponds to TRBD1 (6 bases). V lost 5 bases, J lost 4 bases, and 17 bases lay in between. Looked up from germline, CDR1 is SGHTA and CDR2 is FQGNSA. This CDR3 has 15 amino acids. CDR3 sequence (DNA): TGTGCCAGCAGCGCCTCACAGGGTTATCTAGAGACCCAGTACTTC. Amino acids: CASSASQGYLETQYF. The complete variable domain, with remaining parts taken from reference TRBV7-2 and TRBJ2-5, reads GAGVSQSPSNKVTEKGKDVELRCDPISGHTALYWYRQSLGQGLEFLIYFQGNSAPDKSGLPSDRFSAERTGGSVSTLTIQRTQQEDSAVYLCASSASQGYLETQYFGPGTRLLVL.

The chain uses TRBV6-4 and TRBJ1-5; 10 bases line up with TRBD1. The CDR3 is made up of 15 amino acids. V gave up 6 bases and J gave up 6 bases; unmatched junction bases: 8. Germline V gives CDR1 MRHNA, CDR2 SNTAGT. This CDR3 is CASRRLGQGGQPQHF. The CDR3 DNA reads TGTGCCAGCAGACGACTCGGACAGGGGGGTCAGCCCCAGCATTTT.

The chain combines TRBV6-5 with TRBJ1-2; D is unresolved. The CDR3 totals 12 residues. The germline V gene encodes CDR1 MNHEY and CDR2 SVGAGI. With 0 bases removed from V and 8 bases from J, the gap between germline ends came to 7 bases. CDR3 DNA: TGTGCCAGCAGTTACTCTGTGGAGGGCTACACCTTC. This encodes CASSYSVEGYTF.

Of note for this clonotype: A much larger clone lies one base from this, so it may be a read error. The V and J genes are TRBV6-2 or TRBV6-3 and TRBJ2-1; D possibly uses TRBD1 or TRBD2 (5 bases each). The CDR3 is 14 amino acids. Germline V gene lookup returns CDR1 MNHEY and CDR2 SVGEGT. V was clipped by 0 bases and J by 5 bases, with 8 bases between them. The CDR3 DNA is TGTGCCAGCAGTTACTCCGGGGCCCACAATGAGCAGTTCTTC. Encoded protein: CASSYSGAHNEQFF.

This clonotype was counted ten times or more. The chain uses TRBV28 and TRBJ2-7; D remains unclear. From germline, CDR1 is MDHEN and CDR2 SYDVKM. This CDR3 is 13 amino acids long. Trimming cost V 10 bases and J 2 bases, with 15 bases left between them. The CDR3 coding sequence is TGTGCCATCCAGGTGGCGAGGACCTACGAGCAGTACTTC. This encodes CAIQVARTYEQYF. Supplemented by reference TRBV28 and TRBJ2-7, the full variable domain reads DVKVTQSSRYLVKRTGEKVFLECVQDMDHENMFWYRQDPGLGLRLIYFSYDVKMKEKGDIPEGYSVSREKKERFSLILESASTNQTSMYLCAIQVARTYEQYFGPGTRLTVT.

This clonotype was detected only a few times. This rearrangement joins TRBV6-1 to TRBJ1-2; no clear D. This CDR3 contains 12 residues. The V end lost 6 bases, the J end lost 7 bases, and 12 bases lay between the germline ends. Germline CDR1 is MNHNS and CDR2 is SASEGT. CDR3 sequence: CASRPTQRGYTF. Here the CDR3 DNA reads TGTGCCAGCAGACCAACCCAGCGTGGCTACACCTTC.

A few counts support this clonotype. The V gene is TRBV6-1, the J gene TRBJ2-5; D unresolved. CDR3 length equals 13 residues. V lost 5 bases to trimming and J lost 5 bases, with 12 bases between them. The V gene's germline CDR1 is MNHNS and CDR2 SASEGT. The CDR3 sequence: CASSSIGSETQYF. DNA for the CDR3: TGTGCCAGCAGTTCCATAGGGTCGGAGACCCAGTACTTC.

This clonotype was seen many times. V gene TRBV28 combines with J gene TRBJ2-5; no firm D call. The CDR3 covers 16 residues. The germline gives CDR1 MDHEN, CDR2 SYDVKM. V lost 3 bases to trimming and J lost 1 base, with 15 bases between them. The DNA of the CDR3 is TGTGCCAGCAGTTTGTTGACCGCCCTTCGCCAAGAGACCCAGTACTTC. Protein: CASSLLTALRQETQYF.

This clonotype was seen repeatedly, ten times or more. The chain is built from TRBV6-1 and TRBJ2-3, with 8 bases aligning to TRBD2. This CDR3 has 16 amino acids. Germline assignment: CDR1 MNHNS and CDR2 SASEGT. Trimming removed 2 bases from V and 2 bases from J; junction bases left unmatched: 6. The CDR3, as DNA: TGTGCCAGCAGTGAAATCAGCGGGAGCCCCACAGATACGCAGTATTTT. Translation gives CASSEISGSPTDTQYF.

This chain uses TRBV6-5 with TRBJ2-2; TRBD2 matches at 7 bases. CDR3 length equals 18 residues. V was pared by 2 bases and J by 0 bases, with 9 bases of the junction left unmatched. Germline CDR1 and CDR2: MNHEY and SVGAGI. The CDR3 sequence is CASSYTVGGSSNTGELFF. In DNA, the CDR3 is TGTGCCAGCAGTTACACGGTCGGGGGGAGCTCGAACACCGGGGAGCTGTTTTTT.

This clonotype turned up a few times. The chain links TRBV28 to TRBJ2-5; D tentatively reads TRBD1 or TRBD2 (5 bases each). Germline values: CDR1 MDHEN, CDR2 SYDVKM. This CDR3 spans 18 amino acids. The V end lost 2 bases, the J end lost 5 bases, and 24 bases lay between the germline ends. The CDR3 region is CASSLPSSRTREGETQYF. CDR3 sequence (DNA): TGTGCCAGCAGTTTACCCTCCTCCAGGACGAGAGAGGGGGAGACCCAGTACTTC.

A few counts support this clonotype. One base away lies a much larger clone, so this may be a sequencing read error. The V and J genes are TRBV4-2 and TRBJ2-1; weak D call: TRBD1 (6 bases). CDR3 length: 12 residues. V was pared by 4 bases and J by 6 bases, with 7 bases between. Per the germline V gene, CDR1 is LGHNA and CDR2 is YNFKEQ. CDR3 loop: CASSPGVNEQFF. DNA for the CDR3: TGTGCCAGCAGCCCAGGGGTCAATGAGCAGTTCTTC.

The chain combines TRBV9 with TRBJ1-2; TRBD1 agrees at 7 bases. Unmatched junction bases numbered 10, after V lost 4 bases and J lost 4 bases. CDR1 and CDR2 from the germline V gene are SGDLS and YYNGEE. This CDR3 region has 15 residues. The DNA for the CDR3 is TGTGCCAGCAGCACTCCCCCGGGGACAGCCTATGGCTACACCTTC. It yields the protein CASSTPPGTAYGYTF.

This clonotype has a single count. The rearrangement uses TRBV7-8 and TRBJ2-3, with D tentatively TRBD2 (5 bases). Per the germline V gene, CDR1 is SGHVS and CDR2 is FQNEAQ. This CDR3 spans 16 amino acids. V gave up 7 bases and J gave up 2 bases, with 19 bases separating them. DNA for the CDR3: TGTGCCAGCACTACGAAGTTGGGGAGCCCCACAGATACGCAGTATTTT. Its translation: CASTTKLGSPTDTQYF.

The rearrangement links TRBV7-9 to TRBJ2-5; TRBD2 is a possible D gene (5 bases). Trimming shortened V by 2 bases and J by 4 bases, and 26 bases separated the two germline ends. The germline V gene has CDR1 SEHNR and CDR2 FQNEAQ (reference sequence). The CDR3 totals 19 residues. The CDR3 nucleotides are TGTGCCAGCAGCTTATTTGCTTTCGCCAGGCGAGGAGGTAGAGAGACCCAGTACTTC. This encodes CASSLFAFARRGGRETQYF.

This clonotype was detected ten times or more. V is TRBV6-1 and J is TRBJ2-3; unclear D gene. Germline V gene data show CDR1 as MNHNS and CDR2 as SASEGT. This CDR3 has 15 residues. Trimming pared 5 bases from V and 1 base from J, leaving 13 bases between. The CDR3 is CASSPKGARTDTQYF. The CDR3 nucleotides are TGTGCCAGCAGTCCCAAGGGCGCCCGCACAGATACGCAGTATTTT.